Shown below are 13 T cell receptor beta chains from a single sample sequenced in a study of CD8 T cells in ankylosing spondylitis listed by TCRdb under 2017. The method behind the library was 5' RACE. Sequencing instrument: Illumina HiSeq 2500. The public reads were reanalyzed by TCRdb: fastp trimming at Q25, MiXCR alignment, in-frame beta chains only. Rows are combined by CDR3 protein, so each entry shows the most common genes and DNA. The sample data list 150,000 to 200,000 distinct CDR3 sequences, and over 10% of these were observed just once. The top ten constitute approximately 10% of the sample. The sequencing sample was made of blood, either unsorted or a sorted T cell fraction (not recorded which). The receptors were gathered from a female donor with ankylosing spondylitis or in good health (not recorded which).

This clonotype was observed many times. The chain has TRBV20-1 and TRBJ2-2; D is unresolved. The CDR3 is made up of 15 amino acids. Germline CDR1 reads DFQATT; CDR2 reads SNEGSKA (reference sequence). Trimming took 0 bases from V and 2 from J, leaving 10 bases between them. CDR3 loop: CSARDKSRNTGELFF. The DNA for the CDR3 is TGCAGTGCTAGAGATAAAAGTAGAAACACCGGGGAGCTGTTTTTT.

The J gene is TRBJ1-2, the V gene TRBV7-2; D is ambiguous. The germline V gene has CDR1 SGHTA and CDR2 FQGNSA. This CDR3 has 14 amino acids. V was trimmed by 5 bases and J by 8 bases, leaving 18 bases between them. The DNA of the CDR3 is TGTGCCAGCAGCCCACAGTATTCCTCTGGCGGCTACACCTTC. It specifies CASSPQYSSGGYTF.

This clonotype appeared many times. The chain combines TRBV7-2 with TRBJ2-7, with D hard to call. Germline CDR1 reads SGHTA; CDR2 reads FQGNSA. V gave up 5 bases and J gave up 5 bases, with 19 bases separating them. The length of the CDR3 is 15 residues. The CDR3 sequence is CASSQPQAARDEQYF. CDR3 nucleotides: TGTGCCAGCAGCCAGCCGCAGGCAGCTCGCGACGAGCAGTACTTC.

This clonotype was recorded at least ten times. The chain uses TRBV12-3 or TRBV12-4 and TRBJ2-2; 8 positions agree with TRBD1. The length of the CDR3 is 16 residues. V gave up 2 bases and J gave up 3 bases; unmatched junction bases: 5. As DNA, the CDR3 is TGTGCCAGCAGTTTAAGTTGGACAGGGCACACCGGGGAGCTGTTTTTT. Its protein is CASSLSWTGHTGELFF.

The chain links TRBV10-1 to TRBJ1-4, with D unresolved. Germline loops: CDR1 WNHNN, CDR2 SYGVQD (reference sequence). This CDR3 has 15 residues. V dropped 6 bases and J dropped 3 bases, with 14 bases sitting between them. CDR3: CASSSYRSANEKLFF. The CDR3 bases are TGCGCCAGCAGCTCATACCGTTCGGCTAATGAAAAACTGTTTTTT.

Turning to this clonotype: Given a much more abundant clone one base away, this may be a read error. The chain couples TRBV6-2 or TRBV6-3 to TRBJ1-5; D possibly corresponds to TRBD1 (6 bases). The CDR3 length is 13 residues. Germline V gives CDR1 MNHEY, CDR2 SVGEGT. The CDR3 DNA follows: TGTGCCAGCAGTTATGGGGGCCATCAGTCCCAGCATTTT. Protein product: CASSYGGHQSQHF.

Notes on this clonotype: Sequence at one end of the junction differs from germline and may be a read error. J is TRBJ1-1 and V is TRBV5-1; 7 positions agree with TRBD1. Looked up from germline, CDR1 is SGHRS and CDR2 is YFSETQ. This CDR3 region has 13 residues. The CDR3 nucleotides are TGCGCCAGCAGCGCCACCGACAGGGCTGAAGCTTCCTTT. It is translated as CASSATDRAEASF.

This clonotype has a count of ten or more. The DNA of the CDR3 is TGTGCCAGCAGCCCGACAGTGAACACTGAAGCTTTCTTT. It codes for CASSPTVNTEAFF. The chain has TRBV7-9 and TRBJ1-1, with a weak D call TRBD1 (5 bases). This CDR3 has 13 residues. The germline gives CDR1 SEHNR, CDR2 FQNEAQ (reference sequence). The V and J ends lost 5 bases and 0 bases respectively, with 7 bases between them.

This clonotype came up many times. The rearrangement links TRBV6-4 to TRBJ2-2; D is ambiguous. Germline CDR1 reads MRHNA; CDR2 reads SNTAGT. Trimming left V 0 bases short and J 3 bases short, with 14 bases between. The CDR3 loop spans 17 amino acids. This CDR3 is CASSDSMLREYTGELFF. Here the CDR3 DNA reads TGTGCCAGCAGTGACTCGATGTTAAGAGAGTACACCGGGGAGCTGTTTTTT.

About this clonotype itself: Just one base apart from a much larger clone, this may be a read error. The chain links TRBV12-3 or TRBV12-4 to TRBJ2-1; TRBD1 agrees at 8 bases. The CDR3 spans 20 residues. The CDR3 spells CASTLPRTGFRPGGYNGQFF. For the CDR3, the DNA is TGTGCCAGCACTCTCCCCAGGACAGGGTTCCGGCCTGGGGGTTACAATGGGCAGTTCTTC.

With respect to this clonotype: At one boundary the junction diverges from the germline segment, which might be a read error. The DNA for the CDR3 is TGCTGTGCTTCCGGGACAGGGGCATCTAACTATGGCTACACCTTC. It encodes CCASGTGASNYGYTF. The chain recombines TRBV20-1 with TRBJ1-2, with 10 bases identical to TRBD1. The CDR3 spans 15 residues. Germline V gives CDR1 DFQATT, CDR2 SNEGSKA (reference sequence).

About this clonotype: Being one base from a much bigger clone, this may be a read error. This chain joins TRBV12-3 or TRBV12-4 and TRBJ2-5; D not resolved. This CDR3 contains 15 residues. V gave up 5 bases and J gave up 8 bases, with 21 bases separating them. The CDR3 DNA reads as TGTGCCAGCAGTCCCACAGCGATAGGTTTTGCTACCCAGTACTTC. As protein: CASSPTAIGFATQYF.

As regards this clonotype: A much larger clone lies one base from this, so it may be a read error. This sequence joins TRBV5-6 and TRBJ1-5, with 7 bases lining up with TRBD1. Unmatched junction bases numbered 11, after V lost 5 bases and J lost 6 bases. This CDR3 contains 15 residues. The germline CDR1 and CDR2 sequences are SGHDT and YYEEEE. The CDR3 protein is CASRRQGGMGQPQHF. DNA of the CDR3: TGTGCCAGCAGGAGACAGGGCGGCATGGGTCAGCCCCAGCATTTT.